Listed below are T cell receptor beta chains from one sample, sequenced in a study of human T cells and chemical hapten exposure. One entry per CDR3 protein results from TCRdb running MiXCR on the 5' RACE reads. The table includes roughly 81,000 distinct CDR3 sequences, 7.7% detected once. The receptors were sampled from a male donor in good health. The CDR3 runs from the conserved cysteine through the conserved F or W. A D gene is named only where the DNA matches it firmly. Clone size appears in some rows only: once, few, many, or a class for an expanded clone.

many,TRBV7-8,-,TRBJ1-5,TGTGCCAGCAGCCCCCAGCGTCGGCCCCAGCATTTT,CASSPQRRPQHF
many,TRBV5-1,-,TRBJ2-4,TGCGCCAGCAGCCCAGGGACGGCCGTCCCGGAAAACATTCAGTACTTC,CASSPGTAVPENIQYF
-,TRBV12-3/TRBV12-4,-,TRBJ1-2,TGTGCCAGCAGTTCCGCGTCGCCTGAGGGGGGCTATGGCTACACCTTC,CASSSASPEGGYGYTF
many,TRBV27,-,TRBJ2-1,TGTGCCAGCAGTTTATCCCAGAGCTCCTACAATGAGCAGTTCTTC,CASSLSQSSYNEQFF
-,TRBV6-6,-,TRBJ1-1,TGTGCCAGCAGTACAGTGCCGACTGAAGCTTTCTTT,CASSTVPTEAFF
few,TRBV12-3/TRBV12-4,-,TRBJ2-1,TGTGCCAGCAGTTTAGTTCTAGCTAGGGATGAGCAGTTCTTC,CASSLVLARDEQFF
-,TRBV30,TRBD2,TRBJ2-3,TGTGCCTGGAGTGACCTTTGGCGGGAGGAAAAACCTAGCACAGATACGCAGTATTTT,CAWSDLWREEKPSTDTQYF
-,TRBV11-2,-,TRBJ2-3,TGTGCCAGCAGCTTAGCCGTGACAGTGAAAGATACGCAGTATTTT,CASSLAVTVKDTQYF
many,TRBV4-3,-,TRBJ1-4,TGCGCCAGCAGCCAAGACGGGCGATCAACTAATGAAAAACTGTTTTTT,CASSQDGRSTNEKLFF
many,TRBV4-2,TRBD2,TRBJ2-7,TGTGCCAGCAGCCAAGATCGCGTGGGAGGGGCCCACGAGCAGTACTTC,CASSQDRVGGAHEQYF
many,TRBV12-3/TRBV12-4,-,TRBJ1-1,TGTGCCAGCAGTTTATTGGCTGGCACTGAAGCTTTCTTT,CASSLLAGTEAFF
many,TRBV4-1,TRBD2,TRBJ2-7,TGCGCCAGCAGCCAAGAAAGCTCGGGACTAGCGGGAGTCCACGAGCAGTACTTC,CASSQESSGLAGVHEQYF
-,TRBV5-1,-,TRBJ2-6,TGCGCCAGCAGCTTAGGTGGGACTGGGGCCAACGTCCTGACTTTC,CASSLGGTGANVLTF
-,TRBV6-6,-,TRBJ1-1,TGTGCCAGCAGTTACTCGAGGGGAAGAAGAGGGGACACTGAAGCTTTCTTT,CASSYSRGRRGDTEAFF
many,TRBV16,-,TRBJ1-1,TGTGCCAGCAGCCCTCGTTCGATAGAGGCTGAAGCTTTCTTT,CASSPRSIEAEAFF
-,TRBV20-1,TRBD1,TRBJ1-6,TGCAGTGCTAGAGACCTACAGGGGCACAATTCACCCCTCCACTTT,CSARDLQGHNSPLHF
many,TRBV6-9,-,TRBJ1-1,TGTGCCAGCAGTTATCGTACCGGGACTGAAGCTTTCTTT,CASSYRTGTEAFF
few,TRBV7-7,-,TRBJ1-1,TGTGCCAGCAGCTTATCCGGGGACACTGAAGCTTTCTTT,CASSLSGDTEAFF
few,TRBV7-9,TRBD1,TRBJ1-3,TGTGCCAGCAGCTTAACGATCCGGACAGGGGGCGGAAACACCATATATTTT,CASSLTIRTGGGNTIYF
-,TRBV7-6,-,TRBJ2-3,TGTGCCAGCAGCTTAGTATATGAGGGGTCAACAGATACGCAGTATTTT,CASSLVYEGSTDTQYF
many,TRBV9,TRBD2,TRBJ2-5,TGTGCCAGCAGCGTAGCTAGCGGGGGCCAAGAGACCCAGTACTTC,CASSVASGGQETQYF
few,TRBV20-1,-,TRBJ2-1,TGCAGTGCTAGATCGAATGAGCAGTTCTTC,CSARSNEQFF
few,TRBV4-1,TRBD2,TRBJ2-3,TGCGCCAGCAGCCGCTTTCCGGGACTAGCGGGAGTCTCCACAGATACGCAGTATTTT,CASSRFPGLAGVSTDTQYF
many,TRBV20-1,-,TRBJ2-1,TGCAGTGCCAGAGCCGGTCGGGCTGAGCAGTTCTTC,CSARAGRAEQFF
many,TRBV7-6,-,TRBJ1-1,TGTGCCAGCAGCTCCGGGACGTTGGACACTGAAGCTTTCTTT,CASSSGTLDTEAFF
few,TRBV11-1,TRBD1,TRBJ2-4,TGTGCCAGCAGTGGTTACGGGACAGGGAAAAACATTCAGTACTTC,CASSGYGTGKNIQYF
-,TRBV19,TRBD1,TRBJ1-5,TGTGCCAGTGCCGGGACAGGGGATCAGCCCCAGCATTTT,CASAGTGDQPQHF
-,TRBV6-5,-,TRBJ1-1,TGTGCCAGCAGTTACTCCCAGAACACTGAAGCTTTCTTT,CASSYSQNTEAFF
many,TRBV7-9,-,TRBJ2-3,TGTGCCAGCAGCTCCTACAGGGACCCCACAGATACGCAGTATTTT,CASSSYRDPTDTQYF
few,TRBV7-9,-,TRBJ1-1,TGTGCCAGCAGCTTGGGGTCCGGGGTCACTGAAGCTTTCTTT,CASSLGSGVTEAFF
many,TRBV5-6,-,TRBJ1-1,TGTGCCAGCAGTCTAGGGGCGAACACTGAAGCTTTCTTT,CASSLGANTEAFF
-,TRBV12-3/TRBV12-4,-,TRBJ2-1,TGTGCCAGCAGTCCAAGCGGGCCGTCCTACAATGAGCAGTTCTTC,CASSPSGPSYNEQFF
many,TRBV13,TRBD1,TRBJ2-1,TGTGCCAGCAGCTTGGACAGGGGTGAGCAGTTCTTC,CASSLDRGEQFF
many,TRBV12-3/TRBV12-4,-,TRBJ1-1,TGTGCCAGCAGTTTCCCTGGGGTATCGGGCACTGAAGCTTTCTTT,CASSFPGVSGTEAFF
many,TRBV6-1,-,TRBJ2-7,TGTGCCAGCAGTGAAAATGCTAGCTACGAGCAGTACTTC,CASSENASYEQYF
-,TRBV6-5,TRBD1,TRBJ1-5,TGTGCCAGCAGGGGACGGACAGGTCTGAGCAATCAGCCCCAGCATTTT,CASRGRTGLSNQPQHF